The 28 T cell receptor beta chains given below trace back to one sample, sequenced in a study of T cell clonotyping in hematopoietic cell transplantation. Repertoires were generated with immunoSEQ multiplex PCR, while TCRdb's copy carries only in-frame clones and drops some. The sample has fewer than 9,500 clones; about 94% are singletons. The material sequenced was peripheral blood mononuclear cells, taken 30 days after allogeneic stem cell transplant. The origin of the receptors is a male patient aged 60-69 years who had an allogeneic stem cell transplant from an unrelated donor, so T cells may come from the graft donor. Some clones in this sample may be carry-over from other donors' samples.

The chain joins TRBV6-1 to TRBJ1-2; no clear D. Deletions cut 6 bases from V and 8 bases from J, with 13 bases between. Germline values: CDR1 MNHNS, CDR2 SASEGT. The CDR3 has 12 residues. The CDR3 region has the DNA TGTGCCAGCAGGGACGGAGCTGGGGGCTACACCTTC. It yields the protein CASRDGAGGYTF.

The V and J genes are TRBV28 and TRBJ2-7, with a tentative D call TRBD2 (7 bases). Trimming took 6 bases from V and 2 from J, leaving 20 bases between them. The CDR3 is 16 residues long. Germline loops: CDR1 MDHEN, CDR2 SYDVKM. CDR3 amino acids: CASRSLRGGAPYEQYF. Written as DNA, the CDR3 is TGTGCCAGCAGGAGCCTCAGAGGGGGGGCTCCCTACGAGCAGTACTTC.

The chain combines TRBV19 with TRBJ1-1; D is possibly TRBD1 (6 bases). CDR3 length: 13 residues. V gave up 5 bases and J gave up 4 bases, with 11 bases separating them. The germline V gene has CDR1 LNHDA and CDR2 SQIVND (reference sequence). The chain's CDR3 is CASSAYRVTEAFF. The CDR3 nucleotides read TGTGCCAGTAGTGCGTACAGGGTCACTGAAGCTTTCTTT.

In this sample, this clone turned up a few times. This sequence joins TRBV6-4 and TRBJ2-3, with 9 bases identical to TRBD2. V trimming: 5 bases; J trimming: 4 bases; junction bases outside the gene matches: 4. Germline V gene lookup returns CDR1 MRHNA and CDR2 SNTAGT. The CDR3 extends over 14 amino acids. CDR3 DNA sequence: TGTGCCAGCAGTATAGCGGGAGAGGCAGATACGCAGTATTTT. Its protein is CASSIAGEADTQYF.

V and J are TRBV28 and TRBJ2-3; tentatively, D is TRBD2 (7 bases). The CDR3 extends over 15 amino acids. Trimming removed 5 bases at V and 2 bases at J, with 14 bases between. Germline assignment: CDR1 MDHEN and CDR2 SYDVKM. The CDR3 spells CASSLGGAHTDTQYF. CDR3 DNA sequence: TGTGCCAGCAGTCTAGGGGGGGCTCACACAGATACGCAGTATTTT.

The gene calls are TRBV19 and TRBJ2-1; TRBD1 agrees at 9 bases. V lost 5 bases and J lost 2; bases outside the gene matches: 4. From germline, CDR1 is LNHDA and CDR2 SQIVND (reference sequence). This CDR3 spans 15 amino acids. CDR3 bases: TGTGCCAGTAGTGCCGGGACAGGGACCTACAATGAGCAGTTCTTC. It translates to CASSAGTGTYNEQFF.

This clone is a singleton in its sample. The genes are TRBV4-2 and TRBJ1-4; 7 nucleotides line up with TRBD1. Germline V gives CDR1 LGHNA, CDR2 YNFKEQ. The CDR3 covers 12 residues. Trimming at V came to 3 bases and at J to 8 bases, leaving 0 bases not matched to a gene. CDR3 in amino acids: CASSQDREKLFF. DNA for the CDR3: TGTGCCAGCAGCCAGGACAGGGAAAAACTGTTTTTT.

The chain combines TRBV29-1 with TRBJ1-2, with unresolved D. This CDR3 is built from 15 residues. V was shortened by 4 bases and J by 4 bases, with 19 bases between the two germline ends. CDR1 SQVTM and CDR2 ANQGSEA come from the germline V gene. Written as DNA, the CDR3 is TGCAGCGTTGGAAGGGATCATGGAGAAGTCTATGGCTACACCTTC. This encodes CSVGRDHGEVYGYTF.

The CDR3 sequence is CASTLPRDGGQPQHF. CDR3 nucleotides: TGTGCCAGCACCCTACCACGTGACGGTGGGCAGCCCCAGCATTTT. The rearrangement uses TRBV28 and TRBJ1-5, with D unresolved. V lost 7 bases to trimming and J lost 7 bases, with 20 bases between them. The CDR3 loop spans 15 amino acids. Germline values: CDR1 MDHEN, CDR2 SYDVKM.

The V and J genes are TRBV28 and TRBJ2-1, with D tentatively TRBD2 (6 bases). CDR1 and CDR2 (germline): MDHEN, SYDVKM. CDR3 length: 17 residues. V lost 7 bases and J 7 bases, leaving 26 bases between the germline ends. The DNA for the CDR3 is TGTGCCAGCACCCCTCGGCCGCGGAGGGTATTCACGAATGAGCAGTTCTTC. Its translation is CASTPRPRRVFTNEQFF.

This clone was detected once. The V call is TRBV19, the J call TRBJ2-5, with D unresolved. This CDR3 contains 15 residues. Trimming stripped 2 bases from V and 7 bases from J, with 17 bases between. Germline V gene data show CDR1 as LNHDA and CDR2 as SQIVND (reference sequence). DNA for the CDR3: TGTGCCAGTAGTATACCGAAACAATACCCTGCGACCCAGTACTTC. Translated: CASSIPKQYPATQYF.

The rearrangement uses TRBV29-1 and TRBJ2-1; a possible D gene is TRBD2 (6 bases). CDR3 length equals 14 residues. Trimming stripped 5 bases from V and 4 bases from J, with 15 bases between. Germline V gene sequence: CDR1 SQVTM, CDR2 ANQGSEA. CDR3 coding DNA: TGCAGCGTTCGCGGGGCCCGGAGTTACAATGAGCAGTTCTTC. It specifies CSVRGARSYNEQFF.

The chain carries TRBV7-6 and TRBJ2-1; 11 nucleotides agree with TRBD2. Germline V lookup: CDR1 SGHVS, CDR2 FNYEAQ. This CDR3 has 15 amino acids. The V and J ends lost 1 base and 6 bases, in that order; junction bases with no gene match: 2. The CDR3 DNA is TGTGCCAGCAGCTTAGGGCTAGCGGGAGGCAATGAGCAGTTCTTC. It codes for CASSLGLAGGNEQFF.

The chain is built from TRBV7-8 and TRBJ2-5, with TRBD2 as a possible D gene (7 bases). V was shortened by 7 bases and J by 9 bases, with 18 bases between the two germline ends. The CDR3 contains 13 residues. Germline V lookup: CDR1 SGHVS, CDR2 FQNEAQ. CDR3 sequence: CASTLRAGAAQYF. DNA of the CDR3: TGTGCCAGCACCTTGCGGGCGGGGGCGGCCCAGTACTTC. The variable domain in full, completed from reference TRBV7-8 and TRBJ2-5, reads GAGVSQSPRYKVAKRGQDVALRCDPISGHVSLFWYQQALGQGPEFLTYFQNEAQLDKSGLPSDRFFAERPEGSVSTLKIQRTQQEDSAVYLCASTLRAGAAQYFGPGTRLLVL.

The chain carries TRBV28 and TRBJ1-5; D gene ambiguous. Germline values: CDR1 MDHEN, CDR2 SYDVKM. CDR3 size: 12 residues. With 8 bases removed from V and 6 bases from J, the gap between germline ends came to 11 bases. The CDR3 DNA follows: TGTGCCAGCGGGTCGCGGGGTCAGCCCCAGCATTTT. Amino acid sequence: CASGSRGQPQHF.

The V and J genes are TRBV28 and TRBJ2-5; possible D gene TRBD2, 6 bases. The CDR3 runs to 15 residues. The V gene lost 5 bases and the J gene lost 5 bases, with 18 bases spanning the gap. The germline CDR1 and CDR2 sequences are MDHEN and SYDVKM. The CDR3 reads CASSAPPGSGETQYF. The CDR3 DNA reads as TGTGCCAGCAGTGCCCCCCCCGGGAGCGGGGAGACCCAGTACTTC. The variable domain in full, completed from reference TRBV28 and TRBJ2-5, reads DVKVTQSSRYLVKRTGEKVFLECVQDMDHENMFWYRQDPGLGLRLIYFSYDVKMKEKGDIPEGYSVSREKKERFSLILESASTNQTSMYLCASSAPPGSGETQYFGPGTRLLVL.

V and J are TRBV4-1 and TRBJ2-7; TRBD2 matches 7 bases. Germline assignment: CDR1 MGHRA and CDR2 YSYEKL. The junction had 2 bases not matched to a gene; V was cut back by 1 base and J by 2 bases. The CDR3 has 14 amino acids. The CDR3 region has the DNA TGCGCCAGCAGCCAAGGCCGGGGGGCCTACGAGCAGTACTTC. It translates to CASSQGRGAYEQYF.

The chain employs TRBV5-1 and TRBJ2-7; a weak D match, TRBD1 (6 bases). The CDR3 is 13 amino acids. Germline CDR1 reads SGHRS; CDR2 reads YFSETQ. Trimming pared 4 bases from V and 3 bases from J, leaving 11 bases between. CDR3 in DNA: TGCGCCAGCAGCCCGGACAGTAACTACGAGCAGTACTTC. Protein product: CASSPDSNYEQYF.

The CDR3 here is CAWRADSYGYTF. The DNA of the CDR3 is TGTGCCTGGAGAGCCGACAGCTATGGCTACACCTTC. V is TRBV30 and J is TRBJ1-2; weak D call: TRBD1 (5 bases). The CDR3 is made up of 12 amino acids. V was trimmed by 3 bases and J by 4 bases, leaving 9 bases between them. Germline-derived CDR1 and CDR2 are GTSNPN and SVGIG (reference sequence).

The chain links TRBV5-1 to TRBJ2-1; the D gene could be TRBD1 or TRBD2 (5 bases each). Germline-derived CDR1 and CDR2 are SGHRS and YFSETQ. V was trimmed by 5 bases and J by 0 bases, leaving 12 bases between them. The CDR3 contains 15 residues. The CDR3 reads CASRWGSYSYNEQFF. Here the CDR3 DNA reads TGCGCCAGCAGGTGGGGGAGTTACTCCTACAATGAGCAGTTCTTC. Together with reference TRBV5-1 and TRBJ2-1, the CDR3 gives the full variable domain: KAGVTQTPRYLIKTRGQQVTLSCSPISGHRSVSWYQQTPGQGLQFLFEYFSETQRNKGNFPGRFSGRQFSNSRSEMNVSTLELGDSALYLCASRWGSYSYNEQFFGPGTRLTVL.

The CDR3 nucleotides read TGCGCCAGCAAGGCTTTCGGCGGGAGGATGCGGGAGCAGTTCTTC. Amino acid sequence: CASKAFGGRMREQFF. The chain is built from TRBV5-1 and TRBJ2-1; 8 bases map to TRBD2. The V gene's germline CDR1 is SGHRS and CDR2 YFSETQ. V was clipped by 6 bases and J by 10 bases; unmatched bases: 15. The CDR3 consists of 15 residues. The full variable domain, its missing parts supplied by reference TRBV5-1 and TRBJ2-1, is KAGVTQTPRYLIKTRGQQVTLSCSPISGHRSVSWYQQTPGQGLQFLFEYFSETQRNKGNFPGRFSGRQFSNSRSEMNVSTLELGDSALYLCASKAFGGRMREQFFGPGTRLTVL.

The rearrangement uses TRBV28 and TRBJ2-1; 7 nucleotides align to TRBD2. The J segment lost 0 bases and the V segment lost 5 bases, leaving 10 bases of the junction unmatched. CDR1 MDHEN and CDR2 SYDVKM come from the germline V gene. The CDR3 contains 17 residues. The CDR3 protein is CASSSREAGSSYNEQFF. DNA for the CDR3: TGTGCCAGCAGTAGCCGGGAGGCGGGTAGCTCCTACAATGAGCAGTTCTTC.

J is TRBJ2-2 and V is TRBV11-2; 11 nucleotides agree with TRBD2. Per germline, CDR1 SGHAT and CDR2 FQNNGV. The ends lost 5 bases at V and 1 base at J; junction bases unmatched: 3. The CDR3 length is 16 residues. CDR3 nucleotides: TGTGCCAGCAGCCCTCTAGCGGGAGGGAACACCGGGGAGCTGTTTTTT. Protein product: CASSPLAGGNTGELFF.

J is TRBJ1-2 and V is TRBV19; weak D call: TRBD1 (6 bases). The CDR3 totals 15 residues. Trimming removed 7 bases from V and 1 base from J, with 16 bases in between. Per germline, CDR1 LNHDA and CDR2 SQIVND (reference sequence). CDR3: CASIGGAAGNYGYTF. Here the CDR3 DNA reads TGTGCCAGTATTGGGGGGGCTGCGGGTAACTATGGCTACACCTTC.

This chain connects TRBV7-6 to TRBJ2-3, with D maybe TRBD2 (6 bases). The CDR3 is 17 amino acids. Germline V gene data show CDR1 as SGHVS and CDR2 as FNYEAQ. V lost 1 base to trimming and J lost 0 bases, with 14 bases between them. This CDR3 reads CASSLGRDSPSTDTQYF. The CDR3 DNA reads TGTGCCAGCAGCTTAGGGAGGGACTCCCCCAGCACAGATACGCAGTATTTT. Looking up the rest from reference TRBV7-6 and TRBJ2-3 gives the full variable domain: GAGVSQSPRYKVTKRGQDVALRCDPISGHVSLYWYRQALGQGPEFLTYFNYEAQQDKSGLPNDRFSAERPEGSISTLTIQRTEQRDSAMYRCASSLGRDSPSTDTQYFGPGTRLTVL.

The CDR3 is CASSVALYTDTQYF. CDR3 DNA sequence: TGTGCCAGCAGCGTAGCCTTATACACAGATACGCAGTATTTT. The chain links TRBV9 to TRBJ2-3; D unresolved. Germline assignment: CDR1 SGDLS and CDR2 YYNGEE. Deletions cut 0 bases from V and 2 bases from J, with 7 bases between. The CDR3 loop spans 14 amino acids. The full variable domain, in which reference TRBV9 and TRBJ2-3 provide the parts outside the CDR3, is DSGVTQTPKHLITATGQRVTLRCSPRSGDLSVYWYQQSLDQGLQFLIQYYNGEERAKGNILERFSAQQFPDLHSELNLSSLELGDSALYFCASSVALYTDTQYFGPGTRLTVL.

The chain has TRBV19 and TRBJ1-6; the match to TRBD1 covers 9 bases. CDR3 length: 13 amino acids. CDR1 LNHDA and CDR2 SQIVND come from the germline V gene (reference sequence). The V gene end was trimmed by 8 bases and the J gene end by 10 bases; junction bases not matched to a gene: 6. The CDR3 loop is CASGGQGWSPLHF. The CDR3 DNA sequence: TGTGCCAGTGGGGGACAGGGCTGGTCACCCCTCCACTTT.

The V call is TRBV28, the J call TRBJ1-5, with D unresolved. V lost 5 bases and J 2 bases, leaving 13 bases between the germline ends. This CDR3 is built from 15 residues. Germline V gives CDR1 MDHEN, CDR2 SYDVKM. This chain's CDR3 is CASSPRRQGNQPQHF. CDR3 coding DNA: TGTGCCAGCAGTCCACGCCGGCAGGGCAATCAGCCCCAGCATTTT.